Given below is one T cell receptor (beta chain) in context. Its antigen is undetermined. These data are taken from a study of identifying expanded T cells in peripheral blood. TCRdb's table, derived via immunoSEQ multiplex PCR, lists solely in-frame clones and lacks some. The table shows 80,000 to 95,000 clones, with about 91% occurring only once. Whole-study results and caveats: Clone count variance between roughly 2-week samples rose with total template count.

V lost 6 bases, J lost 4 bases, and 6 bases stayed unmatched. Germline V gene data show CDR1 as LNHDA and CDR2 as SQIVND (reference sequence). The CDR3 is 14 residues long. No infections or other immune events were documented during collection. This receptor was identified in a person aged 18-69 years in good health. The sample taken for sequencing was blood. V usage is TRBV19 and J usage is TRBJ2-3; 8 bases line up with TRBD2. CDR3 nucleotides: TGTGCCAGTAGCGGGGGGGAGATGCCAGATACGCAGTATTTT. The encoded protein is CASSGGEMPDTQYF.